This TCR beta chain stems from a study of T cell responses to AZD1222 COVID-19 vaccine. This clone has only one observation. Antigen: not known. This table comes from immunoSEQ multiplex PCR, and its TCRdb copy is limited to in-frame clones, with some not included. This table has 100,000 to 150,000 clones, roughly 90% appearing once. The CDR3 is 14 amino acids. Germline V lookup: CDR1 GTSNPN, CDR2 SVGIG (reference sequence). The V and J ends lost 4 bases and 3 bases respectively, with 15 bases between them. General study results and limits: Just 5 to 7 people given AZD1222 tested seropositive at baseline. The breadth and depth of Spike-specific TCRs increased once two AZD1222 doses had been given. Among spike-specific TCRs, nearly half reportedly target unmutated variant regions. Sampled repertoires all dated from after the peak T cell response.

Sequenced here: peripheral blood, sampled on day 0 of AZD1222 vaccination. The receptor was isolated from an adult in good health. The V call is TRBV30, the J call TRBJ1-2, with a possible D match to TRBD1 (5 bases). The CDR3 is CAWTPPGVHYGYTF. In nucleotides, the CDR3 is TGTGCCTGGACCCCCCCGGGGGTGCACTATGGCTACACCTTC.